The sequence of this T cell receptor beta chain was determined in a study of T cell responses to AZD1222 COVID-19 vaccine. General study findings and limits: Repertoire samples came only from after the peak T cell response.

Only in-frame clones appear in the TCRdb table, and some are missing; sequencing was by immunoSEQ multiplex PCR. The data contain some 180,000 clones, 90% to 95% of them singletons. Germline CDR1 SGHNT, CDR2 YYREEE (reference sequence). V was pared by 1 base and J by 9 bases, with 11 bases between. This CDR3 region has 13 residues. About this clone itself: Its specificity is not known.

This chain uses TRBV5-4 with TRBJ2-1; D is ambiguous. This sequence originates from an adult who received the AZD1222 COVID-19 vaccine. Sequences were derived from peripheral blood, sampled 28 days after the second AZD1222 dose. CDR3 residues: CASSLILGVEQFF. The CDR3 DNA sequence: TGTGCCAGCAGCTTGATTTTAGGAGTTGAGCAGTTCTTC.